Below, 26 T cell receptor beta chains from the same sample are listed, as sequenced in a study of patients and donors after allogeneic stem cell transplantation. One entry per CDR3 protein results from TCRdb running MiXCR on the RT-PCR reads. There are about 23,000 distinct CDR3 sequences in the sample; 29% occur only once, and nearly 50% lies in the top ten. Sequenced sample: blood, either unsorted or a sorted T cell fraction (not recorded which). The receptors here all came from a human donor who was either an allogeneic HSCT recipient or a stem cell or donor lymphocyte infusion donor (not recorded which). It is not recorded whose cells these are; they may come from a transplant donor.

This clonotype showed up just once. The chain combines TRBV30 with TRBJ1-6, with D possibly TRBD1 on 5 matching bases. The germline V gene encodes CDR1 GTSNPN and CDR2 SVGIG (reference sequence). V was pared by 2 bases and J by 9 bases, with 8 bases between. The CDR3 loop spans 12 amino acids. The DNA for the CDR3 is TGTGCCTGGAGTACCCAGGGTTCACCCCTCCACTTT. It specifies CAWSTQGSPLHF.

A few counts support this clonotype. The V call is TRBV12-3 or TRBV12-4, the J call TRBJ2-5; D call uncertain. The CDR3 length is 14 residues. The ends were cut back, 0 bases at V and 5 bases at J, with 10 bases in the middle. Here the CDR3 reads CASSLAKGKETQYF. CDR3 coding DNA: TGTGCCAGCAGTTTAGCGAAAGGGAAGGAGACCCAGTACTTC.

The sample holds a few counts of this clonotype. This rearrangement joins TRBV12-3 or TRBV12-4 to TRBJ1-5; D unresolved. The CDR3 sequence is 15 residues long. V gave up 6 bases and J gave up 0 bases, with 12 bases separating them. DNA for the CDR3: TGTGCCAGCAGAAGCGGGGTCCTTAGCAATCAGCCCCAGCATTTT. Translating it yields CASRSGVLSNQPQHF.

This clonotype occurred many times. Here the CDR3 DNA reads TGTGCCAGCACCCCTCGGAGACCTGGAAACACCATATATTTT. Its protein is CASTPRRPGNTIYF. The chain employs TRBV12-3 or TRBV12-4 and TRBJ1-3; D gene ambiguous. The germline V and J ends were trimmed by 7 bases and 2 bases, with 12 bases remaining between them. This CDR3 spans 14 amino acids.

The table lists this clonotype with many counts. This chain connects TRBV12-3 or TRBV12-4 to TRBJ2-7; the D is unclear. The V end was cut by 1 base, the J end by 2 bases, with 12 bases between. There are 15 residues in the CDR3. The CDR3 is CASSLVPGLAYEQYF. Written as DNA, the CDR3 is TGTGCCAGCAGTTTAGTTCCAGGTCTCGCCTACGAGCAGTACTTC.

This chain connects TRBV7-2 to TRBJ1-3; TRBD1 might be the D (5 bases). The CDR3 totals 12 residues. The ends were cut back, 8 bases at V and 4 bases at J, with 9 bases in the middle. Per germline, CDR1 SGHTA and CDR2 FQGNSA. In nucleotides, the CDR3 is TGTGCCAGCTCTGGGGGAGGAAACACCATATATTTT. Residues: CASSGGGNTIYF.

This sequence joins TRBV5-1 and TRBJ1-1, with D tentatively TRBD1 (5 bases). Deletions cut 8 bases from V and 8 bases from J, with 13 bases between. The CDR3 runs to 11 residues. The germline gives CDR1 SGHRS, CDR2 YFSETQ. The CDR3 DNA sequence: TGCGCCAGGACTAACCAGGGAGAAGCTTTCTTT. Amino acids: CARTNQGEAFF.

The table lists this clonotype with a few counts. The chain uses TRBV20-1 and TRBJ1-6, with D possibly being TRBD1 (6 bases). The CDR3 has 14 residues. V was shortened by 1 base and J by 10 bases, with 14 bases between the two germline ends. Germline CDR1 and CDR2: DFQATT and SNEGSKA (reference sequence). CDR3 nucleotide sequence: TGCAGTGCTAGAGGTTATCAGGGGAGGTCACCCCTCCACTTT. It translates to CSARGYQGRSPLHF.

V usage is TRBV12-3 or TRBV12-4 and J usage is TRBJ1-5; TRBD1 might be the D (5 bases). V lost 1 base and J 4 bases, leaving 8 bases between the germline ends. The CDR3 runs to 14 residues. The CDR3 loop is CASSLDGGNQPQHF. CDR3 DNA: TGTGCCAGCAGTTTAGACGGGGGAAATCAGCCCCAGCATTTT.

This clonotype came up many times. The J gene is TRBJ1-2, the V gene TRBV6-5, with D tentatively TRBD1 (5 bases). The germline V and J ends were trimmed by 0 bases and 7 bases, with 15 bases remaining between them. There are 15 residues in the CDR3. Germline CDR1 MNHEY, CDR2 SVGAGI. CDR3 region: CASSYSSAGWAGYTF. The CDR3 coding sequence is TGTGCCAGCAGTTACTCCTCGGCAGGGTGGGCTGGCTACACCTTC.

The CDR3 loop is CASSKFGYRGGGGTQYF. As DNA, the CDR3 is TGTGCCAGCAGCAAATTTGGCTACAGGGGAGGCGGGGGGACCCAGTACTTC. J is TRBJ2-5 and V is TRBV21-1; the D call of TRBD1 is as the table states it, not checked on the DNA. TRBV21-1 is reported as a pseudogene. The CDR3 is 17 amino acids.

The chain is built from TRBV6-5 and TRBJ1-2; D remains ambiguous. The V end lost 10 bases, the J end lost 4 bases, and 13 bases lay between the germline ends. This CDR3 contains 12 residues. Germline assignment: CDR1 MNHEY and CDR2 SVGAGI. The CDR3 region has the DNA TGTGCCACCATAGACCCATCCTATGGCTACACCTTC. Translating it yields CATIDPSYGYTF.

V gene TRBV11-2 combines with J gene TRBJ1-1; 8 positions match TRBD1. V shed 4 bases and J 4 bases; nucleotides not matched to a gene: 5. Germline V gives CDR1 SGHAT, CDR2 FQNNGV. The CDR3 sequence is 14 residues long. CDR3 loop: CASSSNRGITEAFF. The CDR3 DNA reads TGTGCCAGCAGCTCGAACAGGGGGATCACTGAAGCTTTCTTT.

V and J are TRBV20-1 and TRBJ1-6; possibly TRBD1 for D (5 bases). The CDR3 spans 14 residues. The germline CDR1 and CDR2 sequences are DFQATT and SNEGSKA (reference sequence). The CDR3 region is CSPVGGVRNSPLHF. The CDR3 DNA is TGCAGCCCCGTCGGAGGGGTGAGAAATTCACCCCTCCACTTT.

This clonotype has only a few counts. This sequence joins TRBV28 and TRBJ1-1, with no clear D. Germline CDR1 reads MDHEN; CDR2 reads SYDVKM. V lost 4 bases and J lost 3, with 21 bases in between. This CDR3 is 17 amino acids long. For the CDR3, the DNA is TGTGCCAGCAGTTCCTCCCTTATCCCTAGGAGGGACACTGAAGCTTTCTTT. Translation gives CASSSSLIPRRDTEAFF.

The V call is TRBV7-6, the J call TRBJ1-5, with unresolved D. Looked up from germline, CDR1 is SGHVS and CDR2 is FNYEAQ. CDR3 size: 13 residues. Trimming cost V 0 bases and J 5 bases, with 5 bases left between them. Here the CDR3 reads CASSLADHQPQHF. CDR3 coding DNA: TGTGCCAGCAGCTTAGCAGACCATCAGCCCCAGCATTTT.

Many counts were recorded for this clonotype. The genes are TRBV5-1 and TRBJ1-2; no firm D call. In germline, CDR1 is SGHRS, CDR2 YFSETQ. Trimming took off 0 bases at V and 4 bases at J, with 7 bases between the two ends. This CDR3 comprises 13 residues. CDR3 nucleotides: TGCGCCAGCAGCTTGGGCAGGCTCTATGGCTACACCTTC. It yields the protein CASSLGRLYGYTF.

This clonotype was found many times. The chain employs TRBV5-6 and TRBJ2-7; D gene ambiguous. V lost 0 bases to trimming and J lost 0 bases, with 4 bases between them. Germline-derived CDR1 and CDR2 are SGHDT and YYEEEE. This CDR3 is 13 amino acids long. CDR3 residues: CASSLVTSYEQYV. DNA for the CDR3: TGTGCCAGCAGCTTGGTTACCTCCTACGAGCAGTACGTC.

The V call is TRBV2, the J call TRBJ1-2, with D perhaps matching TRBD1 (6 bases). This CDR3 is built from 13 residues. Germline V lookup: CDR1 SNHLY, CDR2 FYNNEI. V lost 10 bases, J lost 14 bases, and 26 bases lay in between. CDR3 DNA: TGTGCCACCTCCCACCCTTTAACAGGGAAGCGGACCTTC. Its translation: CATSHPLTGKRTF.

The CDR3 spells CASSVGWGSDYGYTF. The CDR3, as DNA: TGTGCCAGCAGCGTAGGGTGGGGGTCGGACTATGGCTACACCTTC. V usage is TRBV9 and J usage is TRBJ1-2; weak D call: TRBD1 (5 bases). Per germline, CDR1 SGDLS and CDR2 YYNGEE. Deletions cut 0 bases from V and 3 bases from J, with 12 bases between. This CDR3 contains 15 residues.

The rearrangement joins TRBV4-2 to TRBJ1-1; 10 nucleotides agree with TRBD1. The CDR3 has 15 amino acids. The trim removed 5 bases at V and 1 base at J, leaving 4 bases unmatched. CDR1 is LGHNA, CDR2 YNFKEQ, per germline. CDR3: CASSFGTGANTEAFF. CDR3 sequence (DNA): TGTGCCAGCAGCTTTGGGACAGGGGCGAACACTGAAGCTTTCTTT.

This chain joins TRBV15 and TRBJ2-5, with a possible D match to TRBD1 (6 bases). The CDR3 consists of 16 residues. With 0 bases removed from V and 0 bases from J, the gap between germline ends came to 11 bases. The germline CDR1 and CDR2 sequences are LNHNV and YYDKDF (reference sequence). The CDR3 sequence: CATSRDGGPYQETQYF. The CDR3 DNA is TGTGCCACCAGCAGAGATGGGGGCCCGTACCAAGAGACCCAGTACTTC.

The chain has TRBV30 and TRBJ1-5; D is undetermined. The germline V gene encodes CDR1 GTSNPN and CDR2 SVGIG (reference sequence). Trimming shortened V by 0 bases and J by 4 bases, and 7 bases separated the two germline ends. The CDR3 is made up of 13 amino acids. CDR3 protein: CAWSVLPNQPQHF. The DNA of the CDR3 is TGTGCCTGGAGTGTGCTTCCAAATCAGCCCCAGCATTTT.

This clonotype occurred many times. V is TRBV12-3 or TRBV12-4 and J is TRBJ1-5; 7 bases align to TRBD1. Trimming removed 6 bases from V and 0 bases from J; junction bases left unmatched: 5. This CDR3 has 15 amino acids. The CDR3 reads CASSMTGYSNQPQHF. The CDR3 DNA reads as TGTGCCAGCAGCATGACAGGGTATAGCAATCAGCCCCAGCATTTT.

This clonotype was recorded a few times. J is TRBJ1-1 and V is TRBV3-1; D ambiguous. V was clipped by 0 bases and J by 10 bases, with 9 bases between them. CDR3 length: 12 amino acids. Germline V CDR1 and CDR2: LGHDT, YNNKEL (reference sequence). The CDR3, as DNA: TGTGCCAGCAGCCAAGAAGATTTAGGAGCTTTCTTT. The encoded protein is CASSQEDLGAFF.

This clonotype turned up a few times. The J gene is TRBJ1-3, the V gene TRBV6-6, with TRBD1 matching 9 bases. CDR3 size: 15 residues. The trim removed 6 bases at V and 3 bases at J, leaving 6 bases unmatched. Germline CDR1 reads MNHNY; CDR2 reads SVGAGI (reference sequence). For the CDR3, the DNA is TGTGCCAGCAGCCCACAGGGGGCAGGTGGAAACACCATATATTTT. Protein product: CASSPQGAGGNTIYF.